This T cell receptor (beta chain) appears in the sequencing data of a study (dated by TCRdb to the early 2010s). The listed sequencing device is Illumina Genome Analyzer IIx. TCRdb's own reprocessing of the public reads used fastp at Q25 and MiXCR and kept productive beta chains. Each CDR3 protein gets just one entry, which takes the most common genes and DNA from the rows behind it. The sample data list about 15,000 distinct CDR3 sequences, and about 30% of these were observed just once. In total, the top ten clones hold about 16% of the sample. From its cysteine to its phenylalanine, the CDR3 spans 15 amino acids. Only the CDR3 portion is preserved as DNA: 45 bases, with reading frame beginning at the first base. The germline V gene supplies CDR1 MGHRA and CDR2 YSYEKL. V is pruned by 1 base and J by 8 bases, leaving 7 bases of the junction without a gene match. Details on this clonotype: What antigen it recognizes has not been identified. Base qualities are missing; no much larger clone stands one base away.

The receptor was isolated from a human donor. The chain links TRBV4-1 with TRBJ2-1; 8 nucleotides in the junction match TRBD2. The source material was blood. The sequenced DNA: TGCGCCAGCAGCCAAGGAGCGGGAGAAATGGATGAGCAGTTCTTC. Its translation is CASSQGAGEMDEQFF.